This section outlines one T cell receptor (beta chain) sequence together with its context. This entry belongs to a study of CXCR3-negative and CXCR3-positive naive CD8 T cells. The germline gives CDR1 SGHTA, CDR2 FQGNSA. CDR3 length: 14 residues. 5' RACE with UMI labels generated the TRB cDNA libraries. TCRdb re-called the 5' RACE reads, yielding one record per CDR3 amino acid sequence without DNA. Its table records around 41,000 distinct CDR3 sequences. This sequence originates from a human donor in good health. Some clones in this sample may be carry-over from other donors' samples. This chain joins TRBV7-2 and TRBJ1-1; with no DNA, the TCRdb D assignment of TRBD1 cannot be verified. Sequenced sample: memory CD8+ T cells from blood. The CDR3 sequence: CASSLWGMHTEAFF.